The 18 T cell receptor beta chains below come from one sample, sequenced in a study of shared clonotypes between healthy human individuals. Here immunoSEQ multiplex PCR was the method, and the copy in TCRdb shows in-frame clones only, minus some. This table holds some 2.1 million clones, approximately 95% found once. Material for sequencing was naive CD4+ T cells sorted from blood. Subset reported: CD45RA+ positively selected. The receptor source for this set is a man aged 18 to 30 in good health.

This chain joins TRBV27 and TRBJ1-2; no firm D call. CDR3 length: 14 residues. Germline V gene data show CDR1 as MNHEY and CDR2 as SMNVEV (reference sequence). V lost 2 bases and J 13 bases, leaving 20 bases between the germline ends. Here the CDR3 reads CASSLTPRAVRLTF. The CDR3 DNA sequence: TGTGCCAGCAGTTTAACCCCCCGGGCGGTACGGCTCACCTTC.

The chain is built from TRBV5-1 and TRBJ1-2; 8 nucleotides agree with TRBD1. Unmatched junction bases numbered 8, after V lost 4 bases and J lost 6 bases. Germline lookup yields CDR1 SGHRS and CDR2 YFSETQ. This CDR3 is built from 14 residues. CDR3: CASSAGSGGNGYTF. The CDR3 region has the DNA TGCGCCAGCAGCGCCGGATCAGGGGGCAATGGCTACACCTTC.

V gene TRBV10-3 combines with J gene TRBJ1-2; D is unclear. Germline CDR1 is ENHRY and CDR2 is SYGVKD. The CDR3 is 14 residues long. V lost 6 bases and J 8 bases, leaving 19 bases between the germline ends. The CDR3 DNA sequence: TGTGCCATCAGCTTGTGGGGTGGAGAGAACGGCTACACCTTC. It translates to CAISLWGGENGYTF.

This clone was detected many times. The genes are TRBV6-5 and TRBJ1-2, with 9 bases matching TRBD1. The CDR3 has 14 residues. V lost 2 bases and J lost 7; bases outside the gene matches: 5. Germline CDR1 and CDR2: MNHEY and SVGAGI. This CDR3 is CASSYLGQGGGYTF. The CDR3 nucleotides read TGTGCCAGCAGTTACCTGGGACAGGGTGGTGGCTACACCTTC.

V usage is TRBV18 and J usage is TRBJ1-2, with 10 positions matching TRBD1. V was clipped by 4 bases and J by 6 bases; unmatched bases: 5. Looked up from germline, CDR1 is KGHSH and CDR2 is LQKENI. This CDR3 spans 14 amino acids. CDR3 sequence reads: CASSQPGQGNGYTF. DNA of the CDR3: TGTGCCAGCTCACAACCGGGACAGGGGAATGGCTACACCTTC.

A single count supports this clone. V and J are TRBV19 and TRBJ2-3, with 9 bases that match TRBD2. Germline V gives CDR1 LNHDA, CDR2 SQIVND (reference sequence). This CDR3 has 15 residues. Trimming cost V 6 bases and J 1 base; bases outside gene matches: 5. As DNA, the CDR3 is TGTGCCAGTAGCCTGGGACTAGCCCGCACAGATACGCAGTATTTT. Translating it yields CASSLGLARTDTQYF. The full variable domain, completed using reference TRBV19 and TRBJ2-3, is DGGITQSPKYLFRKEGQNVTLSCEQNLNHDAMYWYRQDPGQGLRLIYYSQIVNDFQKGDIAEGYSVSREKKESFPLTVTSAQKNPTAFYLCASSLGLARTDTQYFGPGTRLTVL.

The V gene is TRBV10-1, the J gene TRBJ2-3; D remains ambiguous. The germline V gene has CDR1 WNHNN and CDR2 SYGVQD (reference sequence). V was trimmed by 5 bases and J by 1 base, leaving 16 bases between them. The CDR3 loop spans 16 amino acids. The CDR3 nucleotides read TGCGCCAGCAGTTTGGACGGAGAAGTGGGCACAGATACGCAGTATTTT. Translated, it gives CASSLDGEVGTDTQYF.

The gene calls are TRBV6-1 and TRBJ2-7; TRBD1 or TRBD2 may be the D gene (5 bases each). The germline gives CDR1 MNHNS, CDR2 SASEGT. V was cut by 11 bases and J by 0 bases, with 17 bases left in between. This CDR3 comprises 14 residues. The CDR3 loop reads CAHGAELTSYEQYF. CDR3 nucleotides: TGTGCCCACGGGGCCGAGTTGACCTCCTACGAGCAGTACTTC.

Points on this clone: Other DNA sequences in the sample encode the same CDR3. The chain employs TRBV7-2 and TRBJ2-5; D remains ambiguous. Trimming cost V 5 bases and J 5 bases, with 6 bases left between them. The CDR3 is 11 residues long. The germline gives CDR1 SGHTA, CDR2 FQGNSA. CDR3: CASSPRETQYF. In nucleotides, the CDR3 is TGTGCCAGCAGCCCACGGGAGACCCAGTACTTC.

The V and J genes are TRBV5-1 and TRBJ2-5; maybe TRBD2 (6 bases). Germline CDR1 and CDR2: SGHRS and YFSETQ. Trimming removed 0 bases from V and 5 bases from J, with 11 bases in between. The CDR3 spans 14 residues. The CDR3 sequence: CASSLAGGWETQYF. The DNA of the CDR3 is TGCGCCAGCAGCTTGGCCGGAGGGTGGGAGACCCAGTACTTC.

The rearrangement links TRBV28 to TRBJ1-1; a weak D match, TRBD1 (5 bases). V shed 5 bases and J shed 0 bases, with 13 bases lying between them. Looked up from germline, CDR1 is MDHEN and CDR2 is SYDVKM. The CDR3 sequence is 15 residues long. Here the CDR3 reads CASSGGRRMNTEAFF. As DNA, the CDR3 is TGTGCCAGCAGTGGGGGACGGAGGATGAACACTGAAGCTTTCTTT.

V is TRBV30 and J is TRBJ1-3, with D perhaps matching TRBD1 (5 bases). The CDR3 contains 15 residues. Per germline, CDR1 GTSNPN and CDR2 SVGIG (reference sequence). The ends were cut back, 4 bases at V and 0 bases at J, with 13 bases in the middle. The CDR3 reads CAWTGGHYSGNTIYF. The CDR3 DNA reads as TGTGCCTGGACTGGCGGACATTACTCTGGAAACACCATATATTTT.

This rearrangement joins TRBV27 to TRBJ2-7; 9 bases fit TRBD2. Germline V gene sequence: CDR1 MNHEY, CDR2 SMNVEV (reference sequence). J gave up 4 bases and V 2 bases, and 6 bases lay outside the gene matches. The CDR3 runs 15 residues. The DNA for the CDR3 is TGTGCCAGCAGTTTAACGCGGGGGGGCCCATACGAGCAGTACTTC. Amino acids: CASSLTRGGPYEQYF.

The CDR3 protein is CASSQDEGRNQPQHF. CDR3 bases: TGTGCCAGCAGCCAAGATGAGGGCCGTAATCAGCCCCAGCATTTT. The chain links TRBV4-2 to TRBJ1-5, with D uncertain. Germline V gene sequence: CDR1 LGHNA, CDR2 YNFKEQ. Deletions cut 0 bases from V and 4 bases from J, with 10 bases between. This CDR3 is 15 amino acids long.

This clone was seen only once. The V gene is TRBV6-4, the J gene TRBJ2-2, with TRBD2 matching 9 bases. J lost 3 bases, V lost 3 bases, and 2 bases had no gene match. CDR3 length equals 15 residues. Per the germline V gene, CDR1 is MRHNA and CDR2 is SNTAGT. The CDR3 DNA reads TGTGCCAGCAGTGAATTAGCGGGAGACACCGGGGAGCTGTTTTTT. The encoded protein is CASSELAGDTGELFF.

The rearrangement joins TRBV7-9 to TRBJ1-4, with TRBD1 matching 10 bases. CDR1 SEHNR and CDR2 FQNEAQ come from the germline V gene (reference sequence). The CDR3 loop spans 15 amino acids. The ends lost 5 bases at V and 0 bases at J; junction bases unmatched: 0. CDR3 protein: CASSGQGATNEKLFF. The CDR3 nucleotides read TGTGCCAGCAGCGGACAGGGGGCAACTAATGAAAAACTGTTTTTT.

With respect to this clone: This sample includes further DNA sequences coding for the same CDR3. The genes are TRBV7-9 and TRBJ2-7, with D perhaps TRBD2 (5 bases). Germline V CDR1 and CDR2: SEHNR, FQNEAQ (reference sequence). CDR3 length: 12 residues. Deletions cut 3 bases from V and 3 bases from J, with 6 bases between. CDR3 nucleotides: TGTGCCAGCAGCTTCACTAGCTACGAGCAGTACTTC. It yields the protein CASSFTSYEQYF.

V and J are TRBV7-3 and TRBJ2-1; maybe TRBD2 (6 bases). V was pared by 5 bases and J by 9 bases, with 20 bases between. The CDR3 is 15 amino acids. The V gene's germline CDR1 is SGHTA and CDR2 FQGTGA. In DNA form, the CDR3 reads TGTGCCAGCAGCCCTGGCAGACTAGGCGCCAGTGAGCAGTTCTTC. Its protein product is CASSPGRLGASEQFF.